This TCR beta chain derives from a study of PD-L1 blockade in urothelial cancer. Study outcomes and limitations: Those with durable benefit had larger increases in tumor-associated blood clones at 3 weeks.

CDR3 size: 13 residues. V lost 8 bases to trimming and J lost 7 bases, with 18 bases between them. Germline-derived CDR1 and CDR2 are MGHDK and SYGVNS. Some clones are missing from TCRdb's copy, which holds only in-frame ones; the method was immunoSEQ multiplex PCR. The sample includes roughly 49,000 clones, roughly 87% seen only once; the top ten take under 9%. Details on this clone: The antigen is unknown.

Material: PBMCs, obtained around atezolizumab (anti-PD-L1) treatment. This sequence originates from a man in his 60s with urothelial cancer. The gene calls are TRBV25-1 and TRBJ2-7; D might be TRBD2 (5 bases). CDR3 sequence reads: CASQSLRSGEQYF. The CDR3 coding sequence is TGTGCCAGCCAGTCGTTGAGGTCGGGGGAGCAGTACTTC.